This is a list of T cell receptor beta chains from one sample in a study of Ad26.COV2.S vaccination and SARS-CoV-2 variants. TCRdb's table, derived via immunoSEQ multiplex PCR, lists solely in-frame clones and lacks some. The top ten hold roughly 12% of the sample, which has roughly 510,000 clones, about 83% seen once. The material sequenced was peripheral blood, taken in a trial of Ad26.COV2.S vaccine versus placebo. These receptors were taken from a person aged 18-65 years who received the Ad26.COV2.S COVID-19 vaccine or a placebo. Each CDR3 is given with its conserved first and last residue. Fields, in order: V gene, J gene, clone size, D gene, CDR3 protein, CDR3 DNA. D genes are given only for firm matches. Some rows mark clone size as missing; the rest say once, few, many or name a class of expanded clone.

>TRBV29-1|TRBJ2-5|once|NA
CSVDSLSRSQETQYF
TGCAGCGTTGATTCCCTTTCGAGGTCCCAAGAGACCCAGTACTTC
>TRBV6-6|TRBJ2-3|NA|NA
CATLARTDTQYF
TGTGCCACGCTAGCAAGGACAGATACGCAGTATTTT
>TRBV30|TRBJ1-1|NA|NA
CAWSQGGNTEAFF
TGTGCCTGGAGCCAAGGGGGAAACACTGAAGCTTTCTTT
>TRBV7-9|TRBJ2-7|few|TRBD1
CASSPDPRTGAYEQYF
TGTGCCAGCAGCCCCGATCCCCGGACAGGGGCCTACGAGCAGTACTTC
>TRBV28|TRBJ2-5|NA|NA
CASSPPGLSQETQYF
TGTGCCAGCAGTCCACCGGGCCTCAGCCAAGAGACCCAGTACTTC
>TRBV19|TRBJ1-1|NA|TRBD1
CASSIAVTGGFIDTEAFF
TGTGCCAGTAGTATAGCTGTGACAGGGGGCTTTATAGACACTGAAGCTTTCTTT
>TRBV28|TRBJ2-6|NA|TRBD1
CASSFYRGDSGANVLTF
TGTGCCAGCAGTTTTTACAGGGGGGACTCTGGGGCCAACGTCCTGACTTTC
>TRBV5-1|TRBJ1-2|NA|NA
CASSLAGGGYGYTF
TGCGCCAGCAGCTTGGCTGGGGGAGGTTATGGCTACACCTTC
>TRBV6-5|TRBJ2-3|NA|NA
CASSYSLRASTDTQYF
TGTGCCAGCAGTTACTCGCTTAGAGCTAGCACAGATACGCAGTATTTT
>TRBV28|TRBJ2-1|NA|TRBD2
CASSLAGIDEQFF
TGTGCCAGCAGCCTAGCGGGAATAGATGAGCAGTTCTTC
>TRBV19|TRBJ1-1|NA|NA
CASRVLERGEAFF
TGTGCCAGTAGGGTCCTAGAGAGGGGAGAAGCTTTCTTT
>TRBV28|TRBJ2-1|NA|TRBD2
CASSLGLAGPRGNEQFF
TGTGCCAGCAGTTTAGGGCTAGCGGGACCCCGGGGCAATGAGCAGTTCTTC
>TRBV28|TRBJ1-2|NA|TRBD1
CASSSSPGQGFGYTF
TGTGCCAGCAGTTCCTCCCCGGGACAGGGGTTTGGCTACACCTTC
>TRBV7-3|TRBJ2-2|NA|TRBD2
CASSSSGLAGLAGELFF
TGTGCCAGCAGCTCGTCAGGGTTAGCGGGACTAGCCGGGGAGCTGTTTTTT
>TRBV7-9|TRBJ2-7|few|TRBD2
CASSGELAGVEQYF
TGTGCCAGCAGCGGGGAACTAGCGGGAGTCGAGCAGTACTTC
>TRBV30|TRBJ2-3|NA|NA
CAWEGGSGTDTQYF
TGTGCCTGGGAGGGGGGGTCTGGCACAGATACGCAGTATTTT
>TRBV29-1|TRBJ2-7|NA|NA
CSGGRDIYEQYF
TGCAGCGGGGGGAGGGACATCTACGAGCAGTACTTC
>TRBV2|TRBJ1-3|few|NA
CASSPGTGSSGNTIYF
TGTGCCAGCAGTCCAGGGACGGGGAGCTCTGGAAACACCATATATTTT
>TRBV5-1|TRBJ1-4|NA|NA
CASSASGFGNEKLFF
TGCGCCAGCAGCGCGTCAGGGTTTGGGAATGAAAAACTGTTTTTT
>TRBV9|TRBJ1-3|NA|NA
CASSVAGSSGNTIYF
TGTGCCAGCAGCGTAGCTGGGAGCTCTGGAAACACCATATATTTT
>TRBV19|TRBJ2-2|NA|NA
CASTYSGELFF
TGTGCCAGTACTTATTCGGGGGAGCTGTTTTTT
>TRBV7-8|TRBJ2-5|NA|TRBD2
CASSLGAGVGETQYF
TGTGCCAGCAGCTTAGGGGCGGGAGTTGGAGAGACCCAGTACTTC
>TRBV5-4|TRBJ2-7|NA|TRBD1
CASSSTRQGAYEQYF
TGTGCCAGCAGCTCAACCCGACAGGGGGCCTACGAGCAGTACTTC
>TRBV5-4|TRBJ2-5|NA|NA
CASSPPSVQETQYF
TGTGCCAGCAGCCCCCCTTCGGTTCAAGAGACCCAGTACTTC
>TRBV18|TRBJ2-5|NA|NA
CASSPEGRRETQYF
TGTGCCAGCTCACCCGAAGGGAGGAGGGAGACCCAGTACTTC
>TRBV5-4|TRBJ2-1|once|NA
CASSTERSYNEQFF
TGTGCCAGCAGCACCGAGCGGTCTTACAATGAGCAGTTCTTC
>TRBV7-9|TRBJ2-3|NA|NA
CASTLAQGSTDTQYF
TGTGCCAGCACCCTGGCGCAGGGGAGCACAGATACGCAGTATTTT
>TRBV2|TRBJ2-7|NA|NA
CASSEGEYEQYF
TGTGCCAGCAGTGAGGGGGAGTACGAGCAGTACTTC
>TRBV7-7|TRBJ2-7|NA|NA
CASSSGSSRGYEQYF
TGTGCCAGCAGCTCCGGGAGTTCCCGGGGCTACGAGCAGTACTTC
>TRBV28|TRBJ2-1|NA|TRBD2
CASSLYSGGVGNEQFF
TGTGCCAGCAGTTTATATAGCGGGGGGGTTGGCAATGAGCAGTTCTTC
>TRBV18|TRBJ2-5|NA|NA
CASSPLGLASHRETQYF
TGTGCCAGCTCACCACTCGGGCTAGCTTCACATCGAGAGACCCAGTACTTC
>TRBV7-9|TRBJ1-2|few|NA
CASSPPVGGYTF
TGTGCCAGCAGCCCACCAGTAGGTGGCTACACCTTC
>TRBV6-5|TRBJ1-1|NA|NA
CASSYRTMNTEAFF
TGTGCCAGCAGTTACAGAACGATGAACACTGAAGCTTTCTTT
>TRBV11-2|TRBJ1-2|NA|NA
CASSVQGNYGYTF
TGTGCCAGCAGCGTTCAGGGAAACTATGGCTACACCTTC
>TRBV4-3|TRBJ2-5|NA|NA
CASSQGGSGKETQYF
TGCGCCAGCAGTCAGGGTGGGAGTGGGAAAGAGACCCAGTACTTC
>TRBV5-3|TRBJ2-3|NA|NA
CARSLGARTHRWGTDTQYF
TGTGCCAGAAGCTTGGGCGCCCGGACGCACCGGTGGGGCACAGATACGCAGTATTTT
>TRBV6-5|TRBJ2-2|NA|NA
CASRWGLGTGELFF
TGTGCCAGCCGTTGGGGGCTTGGCACCGGGGAGCTGTTTTTT
>TRBV10-3|TRBJ2-1|NA|NA
CASTGEAEQFF
TGTGCCTCTACCGGGGAAGCAGAGCAGTTCTTC
>TRBV7-2|TRBJ1-2|NA|NA
CASRLRALGGYTF
TGTGCCAGCAGATTACGGGCCCTGGGGGGCTACACCTTC
>TRBV7-9|TRBJ1-5|few|NA
CASSLGGDQPQHF
TGTGCCAGCAGCTTAGGGGGGGATCAGCCCCAGCATTTT
>TRBV7-8|TRBJ1-5|NA|NA
CASSLEGGRQPQHF
TGTGCCAGCAGCTTAGAGGGGGGCCGGCAGCCCCAGCATTTT
>TRBV11-3|TRBJ2-2|NA|TRBD2
CASSLEGLAGTGELFF
TGTGCCAGCAGCTTAGAAGGACTAGCGGGAACCGGGGAGCTGTTTTTT
>TRBV6-6|TRBJ2-1|NA|TRBD1
CASMRVGTGGRNEQFF
TGTGCCAGCATGAGAGTCGGGACAGGGGGTCGCAATGAGCAGTTCTTC
>TRBV19|TRBJ2-7|NA|NA
CASSIGRGSYEQYF
TGTGCCAGTAGTATCGGCAGGGGCTCCTACGAGCAGTACTTC
>TRBV30|TRBJ2-3|NA|TRBD2
CAWSRGGLPGTDTQYF
TGTGCCTGGAGTCGGGGGGGGCTCCCCGGCACAGATACGCAGTATTTT
>TRBV4-2|TRBJ1-4|NA|NA
CASSQDHQGKGEKLFF
TGTGCCAGCAGCCAAGACCACCAGGGGAAAGGCGAAAAACTGTTTTTT
>TRBV7-2|TRBJ2-3|NA|TRBD2
CASHSWREGPDTQYF
TGTGCCAGCCACTCGTGGCGGGAGGGCCCAGATACGCAGTATTTT
>TRBV30|TRBJ1-4|few|NA
CAWSIGANWNEKLFF
TGTGCCTGGAGTATCGGAGCTAATTGGAATGAAAAACTGTTTTTT
>TRBV28|TRBJ2-6|few|NA
CAADRGANVLTF
TGTGCTGCCGACAGAGGGGCCAACGTCCTGACTTTC
>TRBV7-3|TRBJ1-2|NA|NA
CASSLSPDTSYGYTF
TGTGCCAGCAGCTTAAGCCCCGACACTTCCTATGGCTACACCTTC
>TRBV2|TRBJ1-2|NA|NA
CASSEEGWTNFNYGYTF
TGTGCCAGCAGTGAGGAAGGGTGGACAAATTTCAACTATGGCTACACCTTC
>TRBV13|TRBJ2-1|NA|NA
CASSFGGTRSYNEQFF
TGTGCCAGCAGCTTTGGGGGGACTCGGTCCTACAATGAGCAGTTCTTC
>TRBV19|TRBJ2-3|NA|NA
CASNGGRTDTQYF
TGTGCCAGTAACGGGGGACGCACAGATACGCAGTATTTT
>TRBV7-9|TRBJ2-7|few|TRBD1
CASSLRQGARRENYEQYF
TGTGCCAGCAGCTTAAGGCAGGGGGCTCGGAGAGAGAACTACGAGCAGTACTTC
>TRBV29-1|TRBJ1-1|NA|NA
CSAYYGGIMNTEAFF
TGCAGCGCATACTATGGCGGCATTATGAACACTGAAGCTTTCTTT